These 25 T cell receptor beta chains originate from one sample sequenced in a study of cytomegalovirus exposure and HLA in healthy donors. Repertoires were generated with immunoSEQ multiplex PCR, while TCRdb's copy carries only in-frame clones and drops some. Of approximately 70,000 clones listed, about 93% are singletons. Sequences were obtained from PBMCs. The receptors were sampled from a young woman in good health and CMV-seronegative.

A single count supports this clone. The rearrangement links TRBV7-3 to TRBJ2-1; possible D gene TRBD1, 5 bases. The CDR3 is made up of 14 amino acids. The V end was cut by 1 base, the J end by 5 bases, with 9 bases between. Germline lookup yields CDR1 SGHTA and CDR2 FQGTGA. In DNA form, the CDR3 reads TGTGCCAGCAGCTTAAATTTCAGGGACAATGAGCAGTTCTTC. Encoded protein: CASSLNFRDNEQFF.

The J gene is TRBJ1-4, the V gene TRBV13; D is undetermined. The CDR3 contains 13 residues. CDR1 is PRHDT and CDR2 is FYEKMQ in the germline V gene (reference sequence). With 5 bases removed from V and 9 bases from J, the gap between germline ends came to 13 bases. The CDR3 DNA sequence: TGTGCCAGCAGCCGGGGTAGGGAACAAAAACTGTTTTTT. It encodes CASSRGREQKLFF.

This clone has a single count. The V and J genes are TRBV10-3 and TRBJ2-6, with a tentative D call TRBD2 (5 bases). Per germline, CDR1 ENHRY and CDR2 SYGVKD. Deletions cut 5 bases from V and 0 bases from J, with 8 bases between. The CDR3 has 15 residues. CDR3 in amino acids: CAISHAGSGANVLTF. DNA of the CDR3: TGTGCCATCAGTCACGCGGGCTCTGGGGCCAACGTCCTGACTTTC.

The chain carries TRBV5-1 and TRBJ2-1; 10 nucleotides align to TRBD2. Losses at the gene ends were 2 bases for V and 4 bases for J; bases not matched to a gene: 3. Germline CDR1 and CDR2: SGHRS and YFSETQ. The CDR3 consists of 15 residues. The CDR3 is CASSFSGGGYNEQFF. For the CDR3, the DNA is TGCGCCAGCAGCTTCAGCGGGGGGGGGTACAATGAGCAGTTCTTC.

This chain joins TRBV7-2 and TRBJ1-1; 8 nucleotides line up with TRBD1. The germline V gene encodes CDR1 SGHTA and CDR2 FQGNSA. V shed 2 bases, J shed 5 bases, and the junction held 13 bases outside the gene matches. CDR3 length: 17 residues. The CDR3: CASSLQFSRQGRTEAFF. The CDR3 DNA reads as TGTGCCAGCAGCTTACAATTTAGTCGACAGGGGAGGACTGAAGCTTTCTTT.

The V gene is TRBV5-8, the J gene TRBJ2-1, with TRBD1 matching over 9 bases. This CDR3 region has 15 residues. J gave up 8 bases and V 4 bases, and 10 bases lay outside the gene matches. CDR1 is SGHTS, CDR2 YDEGEE, per germline. CDR3 sequence reads: CASSPGTGRYDEQFF. CDR3 sequence (DNA): TGTGCCAGCAGCCCGGGGACAGGGAGATACGATGAGCAGTTCTTC.

The V gene is TRBV2, the J gene TRBJ1-2; no clear D. The CDR3 runs to 11 residues. V dropped 8 bases and J dropped 2 bases, with 6 bases sitting between them. The germline CDR1 and CDR2 sequences are SNHLY and FYNNEI. CDR3 amino acids: CASRLNYGYTF. The CDR3 DNA follows: TGTGCCAGCCGCCTAAACTATGGCTACACCTTC.

CDR3 nucleotide sequence: TGTGCCAGTCGCCCCTCCCCGTCCGGGACTAGTCTCTTAGATACGCAGTATTTT. Residues: CASRPSPSGTSLLDTQYF. The rearrangement joins TRBV27 to TRBJ2-3, with 8 bases identical to TRBD2. Germline-derived CDR1 and CDR2 are MNHEY and SMNVEV (reference sequence). J lost 5 bases, V lost 9 bases, and 22 bases had no gene match. CDR3 length: 18 amino acids.

In its sample, this clone was seen once. The rearrangement uses TRBV13 and TRBJ1-2, with D maybe TRBD1 (5 bases). This CDR3 has 16 residues. The germline CDR1 and CDR2 sequences are PRHDT and FYEKMQ (reference sequence). Deletions cut 4 bases from V and 6 bases from J, with 21 bases between. The CDR3 loop reads CASSSRVGPFWNGYTF. In nucleotides, the CDR3 is TGTGCCAGCAGCTCCAGGGTAGGGCCCTTTTGGAATGGCTACACCTTC.

The chain employs TRBV30 and TRBJ2-5; D is perhaps TRBD2 (11 bases). The V gene's germline CDR1 is GTSNPN and CDR2 SVGIG (reference sequence). The CDR3 totals 17 residues. V was shortened by 1 base and J by 5 bases, with 23 bases between the two germline ends. The CDR3 DNA reads as TGTGCCTGGAGTGCTTTTCTAGCGGGGGGACAGGGGGAGACCCAGTACTTC. Amino acids: CAWSAFLAGGQGETQYF.

This clone came up once. V usage is TRBV9 and J usage is TRBJ1-1; D is uncertain. Germline assignment: CDR1 SGDLS and CDR2 YYNGEE. Trimming left V 0 bases short and J 4 bases short, with 13 bases between. The CDR3 has 15 residues. This chain's CDR3 is CASSVDAGSSTEAFF. DNA for the CDR3: TGTGCCAGCAGCGTAGATGCGGGGTCCAGCACTGAAGCTTTCTTT.

CDR3 amino acids: CSVEDATKNYGYTF. The CDR3 nucleotides read TGCAGCGTTGAAGACGCGACAAAGAACTATGGCTACACCTTC. This chain links TRBV29-1 with TRBJ1-2; D gene unclear. The CDR3 covers 14 residues. The V end lost 0 bases, the J end lost 2 bases, and 10 bases lay between the germline ends. CDR1 and CDR2 (germline): SQVTM, ANQGSEA.

This chain uses TRBV10-3 with TRBJ2-7, with no clear D. This CDR3 is built from 11 residues. Germline CDR1 and CDR2: ENHRY and SYGVKD. V was cut by 6 bases and J by 3 bases, with 6 bases left in between. The CDR3 DNA follows: TGTGCCATCAGCGGAGACTACGAGCAGTACTTC. This gives the protein CAISGDYEQYF.

The gene calls are TRBV6-5 and TRBJ2-3; TRBD2 might be the D (6 bases). CDR3 length: 14 residues. Germline lookup yields CDR1 MNHEY and CDR2 SVGAGI. V was shortened by 1 base and J by 6 bases, with 11 bases between the two germline ends. CDR3 region: CASSYYPGTDTQYF. The CDR3 region has the DNA TGTGCCAGCAGTTACTACCCCGGGACTGATACGCAGTATTTT.

In DNA, the CDR3 is TGTGCCAGCAGCGTAGCACCCGTTCAGGAAACTGAAGCTTTCTTT. This gives the protein CASSVAPVQETEAFF. This chain connects TRBV9 to TRBJ1-1; no clear D. The germline gives CDR1 SGDLS, CDR2 YYNGEE. The CDR3 contains 15 residues. V lost 0 bases, J lost 5 bases, and 14 bases lay in between.

J is TRBJ2-7 and V is TRBV14; D is unresolved. Germline assignment: CDR1 SGHDN and CDR2 FVKESK. Between the trimmed V and J ends, which lost 3 bases and 4 bases, there was a span of 10 bases. The CDR3 consists of 13 residues. CDR3 sequence: CASSHSVRYEQYF. The CDR3 DNA is TGTGCCAGCAGCCATTCGGTGCGGTACGAGCAGTACTTC.

The chain couples TRBV30 to TRBJ1-6; D uncertain. The length of the CDR3 is 12 residues. V was pared by 0 bases and J by 7 bases, with 4 bases between. Germline V gene data show CDR1 as GTSNPN and CDR2 as SVGIG (reference sequence). CDR3 amino acids: CAWSVLNSPLHF. As DNA, the CDR3 is TGTGCCTGGAGTGTACTGAATTCACCCCTCCACTTT. Full variable domain (outside the CDR3, taken from reference TRBV30 and TRBJ1-6): SQTIHQWPATLVQPVGSPLSLECTVEGTSNPNLYWYRQAAGRGLQLLFYSVGIGQISSEVPQNLSASRPQDRQFILSSKKLLLSDSGFYLCAWSVLNSPLHFGNGTRLTVT.

J is TRBJ1-3 and V is TRBV30; TRBD1 aligns across 9 bases. Germline CDR1 GTSNPN, CDR2 SVGIG (reference sequence). The CDR3 sequence is 19 residues long. With 2 bases clipped from V and 0 bases from J, the junction kept 14 bases outside the gene matches. CDR3 sequence: CAWSPPDRGLSSSGNTIYF. CDR3 DNA sequence: TGTGCCTGGAGTCCCCCGGACAGGGGTCTTTCTAGCTCTGGAAACACCATATATTTT. Supplemented by reference TRBV30 and TRBJ1-3, the full variable domain reads SQTIHQWPATLVQPVGSPLSLECTVEGTSNPNLYWYRQAAGRGLQLLFYSVGIGQISSEVPQNLSASRPQDRQFILSSKKLLLSDSGFYLCAWSPPDRGLSSSGNTIYFGEGSWLTVV.

The gene calls are TRBV5-1 and TRBJ2-1, with D tentatively TRBD2 (5 bases). The CDR3 is 12 amino acids. With 2 bases removed from V and 11 bases from J, the gap between germline ends came to 11 bases. Germline lookup yields CDR1 SGHRS and CDR2 YFSETQ. The CDR3 region is CASSFFEGKQFF. The CDR3 coding sequence is TGCGCCAGCAGCTTCTTTGAGGGTAAGCAGTTCTTC.

As regards this clone: One junction end does not reproduce the germline sequence, and a read error may be involved. This chain uses TRBV29-1 with TRBJ1-4, with D perhaps matching TRBD1 (6 bases). Per the germline V gene, CDR1 is SQVTM and CDR2 is ANQGSEA. The CDR3 is 15 amino acids. This chain's CDR3 is CSVKYGTLLNENLFF. CDR3 nucleotides: TGCAGCGTAAAGTACGGGACACTGCTAAATGAAAATCTGTTTTTT.

The rearrangement uses TRBV5-4 and TRBJ1-6; 7 nucleotides agree with TRBD1. Unmatched junction bases numbered 8, after V lost 4 bases and J lost 10 bases. In germline, CDR1 is SGHNT, CDR2 YYREEE (reference sequence). CDR3 size: 14 residues. The CDR3 DNA reads TGTGCCAGCAGCCAACAGGGGTCTGGGTCACCCCTCCACTTT. It codes for CASSQQGSGSPLHF.

CDR3 residues: CASSIPSGQGSNEQFF. CDR3 nucleotides: TGTGCCAGTAGTATACCTTCGGGACAGGGTTCCAATGAGCAGTTCTTC. The chain links TRBV19 to TRBJ2-1, with 9 bases lining up with TRBD1. CDR1 LNHDA and CDR2 SQIVND come from the germline V gene (reference sequence). V trimming: 2 bases; J trimming: 6 bases; junction bases outside the gene matches: 8. The CDR3 covers 16 residues. The full variable domain, completed using reference TRBV19 and TRBJ2-1, is DGGITQSPKYLFRKEGQNVTLSCEQNLNHDAMYWYRQDPGQGLRLIYYSQIVNDFQKGDIAEGYSVSREKKESFPLTVTSAQKNPTAFYLCASSIPSGQGSNEQFFGPGTRLTVL.

The gene calls are TRBV2 and TRBJ2-7; TRBD2 aligns across 8 bases. CDR3 length: 16 residues. J was trimmed by 2 bases and V by 6 bases; bases with no gene match: 12. Germline CDR1 SNHLY, CDR2 FYNNEI. The CDR3 nucleotides are TGTGCCAGCAGACGAAGAGGGACTAGAATCACCTACGAGCAGTACTTC. Translating gives CASRRRGTRITYEQYF.

J is TRBJ1-2 and V is TRBV6-6, with unresolved D. Trimming stripped 3 bases from V and 4 bases from J, with 9 bases between. CDR1 and CDR2 (germline): MNHNY, SVGAGI (reference sequence). This CDR3 has 13 residues. CDR3 residues: CASSYLSVYGYTF. CDR3 bases: TGTGCCAGCAGTTATCTCAGCGTCTATGGCTACACCTTC.

V is TRBV5-5 and J is TRBJ1-2; weak D call: TRBD1 (6 bases). In germline, CDR1 is SGHKS, CDR2 YYEKEE (reference sequence). This CDR3 comprises 14 residues. The V end lost 7 bases, the J end lost 2 bases, and 15 bases lay between the germline ends. The CDR3 coding sequence is TGTGCCAGCCGTTCCGGAACAGGGAACTATGGCTACACCTTC. Its protein product is CASRSGTGNYGYTF.